This T cell receptor (beta chain) was identified in a study of OX40 agonist ivuxolimab in advanced cancers. Across the whole study: Participants averaged 60 years of age (range about 23 to 80) and were over 75% male. Partial responses were achieved by three patients, one with hepatocellular carcinoma and two with cutaneous melanoma. Study outcomes and limitations: Average numbers of expanded clones were greater in CD8+ T cells than in CD4+. Clonal expansion from baseline to week 6 occurred in both CD4+ and CD8+ T cells.

The method was immunoSEQ multiplex PCR; TCRdb's version includes in-frame clones alone and lacks a portion of them. This table holds just over 50,000 clones, roughly 90% found once. Germline CDR1 and CDR2: SEHNR and FQNEAQ (reference sequence). The CDR3 sequence is 16 residues long. The V and J ends lost 5 bases and 3 bases respectively, with 17 bases between them. Concerning this clone itself: Its antigen is currently unknown.

This clonotype originated in an adult with an advanced solid tumor such as melanoma, head and neck, liver or kidney cancer. The sequenced sample was CD4+ or CD8+ T cells sorted from blood, obtained in a trial of the OX40 agonist ivuxolimab. This rearrangement joins TRBV7-9 to TRBJ2-1, with TRBD1 as a possible D gene (5 bases). CDR3 DNA sequence: TGTGCCAGCAGCCCGGACACCAGAGGAATCTACAATGAGCAGTTCTTC. Translation gives CASSPDTRGIYNEQFF.